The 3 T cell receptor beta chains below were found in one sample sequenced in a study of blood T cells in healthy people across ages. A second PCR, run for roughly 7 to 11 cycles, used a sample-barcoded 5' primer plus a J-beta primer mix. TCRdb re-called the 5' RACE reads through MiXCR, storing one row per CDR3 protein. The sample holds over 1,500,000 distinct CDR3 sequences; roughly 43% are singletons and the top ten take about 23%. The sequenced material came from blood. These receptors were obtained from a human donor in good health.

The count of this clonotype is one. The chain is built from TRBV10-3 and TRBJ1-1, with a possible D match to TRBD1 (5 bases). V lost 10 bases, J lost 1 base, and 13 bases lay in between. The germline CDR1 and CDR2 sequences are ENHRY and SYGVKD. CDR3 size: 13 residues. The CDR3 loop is CATAGGGNTEAFF. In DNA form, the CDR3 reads TGTGCCACCGCGGGGGGTGGGAACACTGAAGCTTTCTTT.

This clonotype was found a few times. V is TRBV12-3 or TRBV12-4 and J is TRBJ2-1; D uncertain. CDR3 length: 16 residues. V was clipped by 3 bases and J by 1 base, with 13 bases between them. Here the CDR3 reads CASSFWLPRSYNEQFF. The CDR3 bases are TGTGCCAGCAGTTTTTGGCTCCCTAGGTCCTACAATGAGCAGTTCTTC.

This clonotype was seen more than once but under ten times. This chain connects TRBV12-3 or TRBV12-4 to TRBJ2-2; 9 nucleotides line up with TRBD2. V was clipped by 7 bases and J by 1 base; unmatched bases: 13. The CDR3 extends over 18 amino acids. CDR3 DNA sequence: TGTGCCAGCACCCACACGGGGAGACTAGCGGAGAACACCGGGGAGCTGTTTTTT. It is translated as CASTHTGRLAENTGELFF.